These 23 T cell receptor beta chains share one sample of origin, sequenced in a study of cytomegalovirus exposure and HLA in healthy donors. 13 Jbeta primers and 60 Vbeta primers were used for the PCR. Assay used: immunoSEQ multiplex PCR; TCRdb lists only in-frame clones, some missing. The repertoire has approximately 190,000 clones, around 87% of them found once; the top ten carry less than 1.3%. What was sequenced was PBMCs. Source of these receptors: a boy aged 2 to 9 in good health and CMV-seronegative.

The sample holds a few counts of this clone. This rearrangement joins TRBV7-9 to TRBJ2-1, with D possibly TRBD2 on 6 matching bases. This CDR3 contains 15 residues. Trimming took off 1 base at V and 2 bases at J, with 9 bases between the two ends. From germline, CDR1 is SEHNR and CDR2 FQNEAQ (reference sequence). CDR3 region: CASSLVSGPYNEQFF. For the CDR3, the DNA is TGTGCCAGCAGCTTAGTTAGCGGCCCCTACAATGAGCAGTTCTTC.

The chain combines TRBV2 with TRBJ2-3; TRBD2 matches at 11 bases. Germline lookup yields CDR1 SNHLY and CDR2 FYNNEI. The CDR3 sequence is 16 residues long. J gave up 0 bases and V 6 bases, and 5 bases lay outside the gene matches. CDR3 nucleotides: TGTGCCAGCAGGCCCCTAGCGGGAGGTAGCACAGATACGCAGTATTTT. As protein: CASRPLAGGSTDTQYF.

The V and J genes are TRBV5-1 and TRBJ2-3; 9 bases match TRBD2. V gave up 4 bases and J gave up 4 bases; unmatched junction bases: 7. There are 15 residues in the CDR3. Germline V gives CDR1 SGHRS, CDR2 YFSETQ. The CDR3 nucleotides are TGCGCCAGCAGCCCGGAGAGGACTAGCGCAGATACGCAGTATTTT. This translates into CASSPERTSADTQYF.

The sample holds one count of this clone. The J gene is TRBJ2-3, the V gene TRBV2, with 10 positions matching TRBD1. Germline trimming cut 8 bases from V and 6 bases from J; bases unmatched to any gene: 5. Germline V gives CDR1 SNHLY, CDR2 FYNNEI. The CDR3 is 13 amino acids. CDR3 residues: CASDRGLGDTQYF. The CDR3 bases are TGTGCCAGCGACAGGGGGCTAGGGGATACGCAGTATTTT.

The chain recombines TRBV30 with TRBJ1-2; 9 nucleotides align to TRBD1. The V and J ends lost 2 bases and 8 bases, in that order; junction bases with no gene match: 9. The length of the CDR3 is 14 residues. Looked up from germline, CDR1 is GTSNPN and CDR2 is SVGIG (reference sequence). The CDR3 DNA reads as TGTGCCTGGAGTACAGGGACAGGGCCATCCGGCTACACCTTC. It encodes CAWSTGTGPSGYTF.

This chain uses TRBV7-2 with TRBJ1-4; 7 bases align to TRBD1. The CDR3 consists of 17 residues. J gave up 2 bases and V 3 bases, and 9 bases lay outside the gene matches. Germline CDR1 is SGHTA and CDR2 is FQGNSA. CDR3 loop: CASSLLWEQGTNEKLFF. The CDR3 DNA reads TGTGCCAGCAGCTTGCTCTGGGAACAGGGGACTAATGAAAAACTGTTTTTT.

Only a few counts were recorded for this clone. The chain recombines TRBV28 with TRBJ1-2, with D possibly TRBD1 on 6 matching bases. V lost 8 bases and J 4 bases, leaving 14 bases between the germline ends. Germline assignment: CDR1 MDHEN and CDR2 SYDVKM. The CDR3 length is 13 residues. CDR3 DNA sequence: TGTGCCAGCTGCAGGGGAGGGGGCTATGGCTACACCTTC. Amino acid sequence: CASCRGGGYGYTF.

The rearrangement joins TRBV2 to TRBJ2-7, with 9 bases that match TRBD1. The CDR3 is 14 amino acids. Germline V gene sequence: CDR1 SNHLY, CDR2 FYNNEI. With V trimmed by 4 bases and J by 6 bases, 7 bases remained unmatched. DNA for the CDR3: TGTGCCAGCAGTGGTGGGACAGGGCGCCGCGAGCAGTACTTC. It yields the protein CASSGGTGRREQYF.

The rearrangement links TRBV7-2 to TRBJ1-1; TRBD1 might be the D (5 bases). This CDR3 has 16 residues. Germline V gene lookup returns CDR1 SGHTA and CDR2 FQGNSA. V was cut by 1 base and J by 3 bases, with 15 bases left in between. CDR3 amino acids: CASSLDLVRGDTEAFF. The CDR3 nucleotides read TGTGCCAGCAGCTTAGATCTGGTTCGGGGGGACACTGAAGCTTTCTTT.

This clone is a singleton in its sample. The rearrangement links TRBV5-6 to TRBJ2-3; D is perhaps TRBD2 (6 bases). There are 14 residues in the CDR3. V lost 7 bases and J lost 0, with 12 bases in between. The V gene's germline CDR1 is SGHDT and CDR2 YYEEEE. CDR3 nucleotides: TGTGCCAGCGACGGGACTTTGAGCACAGATACGCAGTATTTT. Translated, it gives CASDGTLSTDTQYF.

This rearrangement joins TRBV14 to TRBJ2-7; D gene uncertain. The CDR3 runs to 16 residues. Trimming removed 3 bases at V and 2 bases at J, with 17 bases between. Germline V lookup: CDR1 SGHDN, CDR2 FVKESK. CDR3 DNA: TGTGCCAGCAGCCAGGGCCCCTCAGCATATACCTACGAGCAGTACTTC. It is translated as CASSQGPSAYTYEQYF.

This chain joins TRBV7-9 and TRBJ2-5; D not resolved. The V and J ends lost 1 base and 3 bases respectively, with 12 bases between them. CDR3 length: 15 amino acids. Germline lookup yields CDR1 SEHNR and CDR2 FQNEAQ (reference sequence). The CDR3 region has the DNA TGTGCCAGCAGCTTAGGCCTCCGCGGAGAAGAGACCCAGTACTTC. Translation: CASSLGLRGEETQYF.

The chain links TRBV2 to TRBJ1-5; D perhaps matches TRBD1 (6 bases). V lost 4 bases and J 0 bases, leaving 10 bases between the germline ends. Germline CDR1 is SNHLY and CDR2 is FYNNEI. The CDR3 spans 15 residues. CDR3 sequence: CASSGRGYSNQPQHF. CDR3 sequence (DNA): TGTGCCAGCAGTGGCAGGGGTTATAGCAATCAGCCCCAGCATTTT.

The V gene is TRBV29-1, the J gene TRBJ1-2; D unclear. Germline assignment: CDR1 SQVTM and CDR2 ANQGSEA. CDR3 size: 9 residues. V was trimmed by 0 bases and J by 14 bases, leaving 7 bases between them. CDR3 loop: CSVEESGTF. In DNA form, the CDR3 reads TGCAGCGTTGAAGAGTCGGGGACCTTC.

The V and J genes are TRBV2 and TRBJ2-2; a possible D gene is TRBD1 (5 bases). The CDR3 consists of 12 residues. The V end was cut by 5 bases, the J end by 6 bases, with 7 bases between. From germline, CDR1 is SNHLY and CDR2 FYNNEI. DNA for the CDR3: TGTGCCAGCAGTTGGACATCCGGGGAGCTGTTTTTT. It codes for CASSWTSGELFF.

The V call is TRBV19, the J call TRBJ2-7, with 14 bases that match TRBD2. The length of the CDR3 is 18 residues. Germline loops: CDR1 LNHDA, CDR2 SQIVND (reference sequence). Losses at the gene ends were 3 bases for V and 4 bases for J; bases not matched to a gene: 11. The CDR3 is CASSISRLAGGPKYEQYF. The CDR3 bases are TGTGCCAGTAGTATTAGTCGACTAGCGGGAGGGCCGAAGTACGAGCAGTACTTC.

CDR3 sequence reads: CASSLLQQGDRRNSPLHF. CDR3 bases: TGTGCCAGCAGCTTGTTGCAGCAGGGGGACAGACGAAATTCACCCCTCCACTTT. The chain has TRBV5-8 and TRBJ1-6, with 7 bases lining up with TRBD1. Germline V gene data show CDR1 as SGHTS and CDR2 as YDEGEE. V lost 1 base to trimming and J lost 7 bases; unmatched junction nucleotides: 14. There are 18 residues in the CDR3. The variable domain in full, with the rest retrieved from reference TRBV5-8 and TRBJ1-6, is EAGVTQSPTHLIKTRGQQATLRCSPISGHTSVYWYQQALGLGLQFLLWYDEGEERNRGNFPPRFSGRQFPNYSSELNVNALELEDSALYLCASSLLQQGDRRNSPLHFGNGTRLTVT.

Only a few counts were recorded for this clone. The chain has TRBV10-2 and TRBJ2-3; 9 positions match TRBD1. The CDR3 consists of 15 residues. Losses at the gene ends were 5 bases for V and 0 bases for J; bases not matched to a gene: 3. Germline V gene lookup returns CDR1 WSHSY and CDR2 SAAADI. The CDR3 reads CASSNRGPSTDTQYF. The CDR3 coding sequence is TGCGCCAGCAGTAACAGGGGGCCTAGCACAGATACGCAGTATTTT.

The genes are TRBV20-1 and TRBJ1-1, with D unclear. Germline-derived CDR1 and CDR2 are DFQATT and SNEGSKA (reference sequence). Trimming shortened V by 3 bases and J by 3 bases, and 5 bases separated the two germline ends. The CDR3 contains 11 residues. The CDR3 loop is CSASLYTEAFF. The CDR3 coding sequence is TGCAGTGCTAGTCTCTACACTGAAGCTTTCTTT.

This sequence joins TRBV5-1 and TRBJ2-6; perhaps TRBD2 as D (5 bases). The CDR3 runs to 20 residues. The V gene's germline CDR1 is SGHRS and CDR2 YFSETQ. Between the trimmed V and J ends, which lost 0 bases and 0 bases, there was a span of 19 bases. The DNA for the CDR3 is TGCGCCAGCAGCTTGGAAGGTCAAGGCGGGTTCGGCTCTGGGGCCAACGTCCTGACTTTC. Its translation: CASSLEGQGGFGSGANVLTF.

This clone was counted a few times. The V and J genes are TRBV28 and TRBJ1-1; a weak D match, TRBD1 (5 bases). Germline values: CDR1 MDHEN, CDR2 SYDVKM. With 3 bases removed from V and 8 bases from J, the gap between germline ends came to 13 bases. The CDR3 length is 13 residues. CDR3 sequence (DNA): TGTGCCAGCAGTTTCATTGGGGGGACCGAAGCTTTCTTT. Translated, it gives CASSFIGGTEAFF. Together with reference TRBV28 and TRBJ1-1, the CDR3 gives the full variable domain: DVKVTQSSRYLVKRTGEKVFLECVQDMDHENMFWYRQDPGLGLRLIYFSYDVKMKEKGDIPEGYSVSREKKERFSLILESASTNQTSMYLCASSFIGGTEAFFGQGTRLTVV.

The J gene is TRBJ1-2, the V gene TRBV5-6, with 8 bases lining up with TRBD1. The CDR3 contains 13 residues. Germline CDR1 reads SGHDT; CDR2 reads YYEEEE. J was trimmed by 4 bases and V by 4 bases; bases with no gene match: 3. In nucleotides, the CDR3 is TGTGCCAGCAGCCCAGGGGGCGGCTATGGCTACACCTTC. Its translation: CASSPGGGYGYTF.

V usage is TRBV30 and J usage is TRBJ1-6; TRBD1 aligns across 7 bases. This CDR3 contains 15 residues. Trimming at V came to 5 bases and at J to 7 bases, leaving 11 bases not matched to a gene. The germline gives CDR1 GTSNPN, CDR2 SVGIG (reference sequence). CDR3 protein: CAWGILDRVNSPLHF. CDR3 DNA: TGTGCCTGGGGAATTTTAGACAGGGTCAATTCACCCCTCCACTTT.